This T cell receptor beta chain emerged from a study of OX40 agonist ivuxolimab in advanced cancers. Across the whole study: Patients were infused with ivuxolimab every 2 weeks at 0.01 to 10 mg/kg. Patients with hepatocellular carcinoma, melanoma, renal cell or head and neck cancer made up the dose-escalation patients.

Germline CDR1 MNHNY, CDR2 SVGAGI (reference sequence). There are 14 residues in the CDR3. V lost 4 bases to trimming and J lost 3 bases, with 9 bases between them. Overall study findings and caveats: By week 6 at 0.1 to 3.0 mg/kg, blood CD4+ and CD8+ T cells had expanded clonally.

As for this clone: The antigen remains undetermined.

Repertoires were generated with immunoSEQ multiplex PCR, while TCRdb's copy carries only in-frame clones and drops some. Among some 70,000 clones, 86% were seen once, and the ten largest hold roughly 8%. This specimen was CD4+ or CD8+ T cells sorted from blood, taken in a trial of the OX40 agonist ivuxolimab. The chain has TRBV6-6 and TRBJ1-4; D gene uncertain. This TCR was recovered from an adult with an advanced solid tumor such as melanoma, head and neck, liver or kidney cancer. The DNA of the CDR3 is TGTGCCAGCAGTTTGGCGGGCCCTAATGAAAAACTGTTTTTT. This sequence encodes CASSLAGPNEKLFF.